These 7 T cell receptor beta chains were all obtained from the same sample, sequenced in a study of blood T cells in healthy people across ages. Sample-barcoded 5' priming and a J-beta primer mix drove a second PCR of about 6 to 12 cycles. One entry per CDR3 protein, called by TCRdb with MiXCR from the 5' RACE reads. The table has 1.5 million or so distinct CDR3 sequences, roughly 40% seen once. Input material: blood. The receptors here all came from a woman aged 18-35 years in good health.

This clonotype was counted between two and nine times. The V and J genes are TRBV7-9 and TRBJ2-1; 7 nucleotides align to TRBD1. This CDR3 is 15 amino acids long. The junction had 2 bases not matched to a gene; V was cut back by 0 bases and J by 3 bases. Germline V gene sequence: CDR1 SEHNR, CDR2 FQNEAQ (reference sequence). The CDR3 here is CASSLAGQIYNEQFF. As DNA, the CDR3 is TGTGCCAGCAGCTTAGCGGGACAGATCTACAATGAGCAGTTCTTC.

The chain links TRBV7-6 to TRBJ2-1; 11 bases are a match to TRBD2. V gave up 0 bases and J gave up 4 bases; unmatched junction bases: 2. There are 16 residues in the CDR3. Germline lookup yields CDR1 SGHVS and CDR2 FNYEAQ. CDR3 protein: CASSLATSGVYNEQFF. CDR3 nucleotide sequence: TGTGCCAGCAGCTTAGCGACTAGCGGGGTTTACAATGAGCAGTTCTTC.

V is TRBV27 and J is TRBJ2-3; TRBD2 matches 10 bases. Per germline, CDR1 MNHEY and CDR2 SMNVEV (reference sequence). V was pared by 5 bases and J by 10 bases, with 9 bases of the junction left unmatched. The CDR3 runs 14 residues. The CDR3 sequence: CASSVLAGTPSQYF. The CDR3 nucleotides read TGTGCCAGCAGTGTACTAGCGGGGACCCCCTCGCAGTATTTT.

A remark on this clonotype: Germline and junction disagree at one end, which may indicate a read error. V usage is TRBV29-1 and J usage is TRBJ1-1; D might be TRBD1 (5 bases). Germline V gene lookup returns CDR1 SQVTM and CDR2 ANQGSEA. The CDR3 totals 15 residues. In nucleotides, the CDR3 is TGCAGCATTGAAGATCACCGACAGTTGAACACTGAAGCTTTCTTT. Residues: CSIEDHRQLNTEAFF.

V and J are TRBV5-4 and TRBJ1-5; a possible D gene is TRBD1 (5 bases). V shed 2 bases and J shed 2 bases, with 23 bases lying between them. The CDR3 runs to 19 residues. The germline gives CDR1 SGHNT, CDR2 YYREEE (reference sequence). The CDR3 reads CASSFSPGLSLTGNQPQHF. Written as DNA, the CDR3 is TGTGCCAGCAGCTTCTCCCCGGGACTTTCCCTCACGGGCAATCAGCCCCAGCATTTT.

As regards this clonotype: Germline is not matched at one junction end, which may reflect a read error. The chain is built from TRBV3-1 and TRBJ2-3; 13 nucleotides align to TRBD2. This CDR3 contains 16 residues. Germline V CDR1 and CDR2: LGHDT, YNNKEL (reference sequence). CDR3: CTSSQGLAGAPDTQYF. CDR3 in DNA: TGTACCAGCAGCCAAGGACTAGCGGGAGCGCCGGATACGCAGTATTTT.

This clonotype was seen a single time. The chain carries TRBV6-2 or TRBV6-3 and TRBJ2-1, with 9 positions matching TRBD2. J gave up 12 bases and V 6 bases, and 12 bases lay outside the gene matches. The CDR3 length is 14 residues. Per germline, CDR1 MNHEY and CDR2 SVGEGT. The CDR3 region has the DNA TGTGCCAGCAGCAGTTCTGGTAGCGGGAGTCGGCAGTTCTTC. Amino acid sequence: CASSSSGSGSRQFF.